Presented here are 4 T cell receptor beta chains from one specimen sequenced in a study of identical twins. TCRdb reprocessed the 5' RACE reads with MiXCR, giving one entry per CDR3 protein. The sample carries hundreds of thousands of distinct CDR3 sequences, under 9% recorded once. These data were likewise used in another study, on yellow fever vaccine responses in identical twins.

Sequences were obtained from PBMCs. The receptors originated from a woman between 18 and 29 years old in good health.

This clonotype showed up many times. V is TRBV6-4 and J is TRBJ2-7, with 7 bases fitting TRBD2. There are 16 residues in the CDR3. The trim removed 5 bases at V and 2 bases at J, leaving 12 bases unmatched. Germline loops: CDR1 MRHNA, CDR2 SNTAGT. The CDR3 nucleotides are TGTGCCAGCAGTCCTTTATGCAGCGGGGATCCCTACGAGCAGTACTTC. It yields the protein CASSPLCSGDPYEQYF.

This clonotype showed up just a few times. The chain has TRBV7-9 and TRBJ2-5, with unresolved D. Trimming took 2 bases from V and 4 from J, leaving 8 bases between them. The CDR3 has 13 residues. The germline V gene has CDR1 SEHNR and CDR2 FQNEAQ (reference sequence). The CDR3 spells CASSLNTGETQYF. The CDR3, as DNA: TGTGCCAGCAGCTTAAATACTGGAGAGACCCAGTACTTC.

The V and J genes are TRBV7-2 and TRBJ2-5, with D tentatively TRBD1 or TRBD2 (5 bases each). Germline V gene lookup returns CDR1 SGHTA and CDR2 FQGNSA. The CDR3 covers 13 residues. Trimming took off 6 bases at V and 8 bases at J, with 16 bases between the two ends. CDR3 in amino acids: CASSSGTASTQYF. The CDR3 nucleotides are TGTGCCAGCAGTTCCGGGACGGCATCTACCCAGTACTTC. Filled out from reference TRBV7-2 and TRBJ2-5, the complete variable domain reads GAGVSQSPSNKVTEKGKDVELRCDPISGHTALYWYRQSLGQGLEFLIYFQGNSAPDKSGLPSDRFSAERTGGSVSTLTIQRTQQEDSAVYLCASSSGTASTQYFGPGTRLLVL.

This clonotype turned up a few times. The chain joins TRBV12-3 or TRBV12-4 to TRBJ2-1; D might be TRBD1 or TRBD2, each matching 5 bases. The CDR3 consists of 15 residues. With 3 bases removed from V and 4 bases from J, the gap between germline ends came to 13 bases. The CDR3 coding sequence is TGTGCCAGCAGTTTGAGGGCAGGGAATTACAATGAGCAGTTCTTC. It encodes CASSLRAGNYNEQFF.